Listed below are T cell receptor beta chains from one sample, sequenced in a study of CD4 and CD8 cells across lung adenocarcinoma regions. TCRdb called the PCR reads again in MiXCR, with one record for every CDR3 protein. The sample carries roughly 25,000 distinct CDR3 sequences, more than 45% recorded once. Sequencing used CD4+ T cells from the center of a lung tumor. Every receptor here comes from a male donor with lung adenocarcinoma. The CD4 and CD8 labels of this study may be unreliable. CDR3s include the opening cysteine and the closing phenylalanine or tryptophan. The D gene is left open where the match is weak. Clone size, where shown, is once, few, many, or a class for clones that have expanded.

D gene: -
V gene: TRBV27
CDR3 length: 15
J gene: TRBJ2-2
clone size: once
CDR3 protein: CASSARRAPYDELFF
CDR3 DNA: TGTGCCAGCAGCGCCAGGAGGGCCCCCTACGATGAGCTGTTTTTT

D gene: -
V gene: TRBV6-1
CDR3 length: 14
J gene: TRBJ2-1
clone size: -
CDR3 protein: CASSEEYGTYEQFF
CDR3 DNA: TGTGCCAGCAGTGAAGAGTACGGAACCTACGAGCAGTTCTTC

D gene: -
V gene: TRBV27
CDR3 length: 14
J gene: TRBJ1-2
clone size: few
CDR3 protein: CASSFGAPVYGYTF
CDR3 DNA: TGTGCCAGCAGTTTTGGGGCGCCGGTCTATGGCTACACCTTC

D gene: -
V gene: TRBV6-1
CDR3 length: 15
J gene: TRBJ2-2
clone size: -
CDR3 protein: CARGLQSVSPGKLFF
CDR3 DNA: TGTGCCCGCGGACTCCAGTCTGTGAGTCCCGGGAAGCTGTTTTTT

D gene: -
V gene: TRBV27
CDR3 length: 15
J gene: TRBJ1-2
clone size: few
CDR3 protein: CASSLRGLGGYGYTF
CDR3 DNA: TGTGCCAGCAGTCTTCGGGGATTAGGGGGCTATGGCTACACCTTC

D gene: -
V gene: TRBV20-1
CDR3 length: 15
J gene: TRBJ2-3
clone size: few
CDR3 protein: CSARVGGGYTDTQYF
CDR3 DNA: TGCAGTGCTAGAGTGGGAGGCGGCTACACAGATACGCAGTATTTT

D gene: -
V gene: TRBV4-1
CDR3 length: 14
J gene: TRBJ2-7
clone size: -
CDR3 protein: CASSHTGTHPEQYF
CDR3 DNA: TGCGCCAGCAGCCACACCGGGACTCACCCCGAGCAGTACTTC

D gene: TRBD1
V gene: TRBV10-1
CDR3 length: 14
J gene: TRBJ2-3
clone size: -
CDR3 protein: CAGRRAVSTGAQYF
CDR3 DNA: TGCGCGGGCCGTCGGGCTGTGAGCACAGGGGCGCAGTATTTT

D gene: TRBD2
V gene: TRBV12-3/TRBV12-4
CDR3 length: 16
J gene: TRBJ2-1
clone size: -
CDR3 protein: CASSGLAGISYNEQFF
CDR3 DNA: TGTGCCAGCAGTGGACTAGCGGGAATATCCTACAATGAGCAGTTCTTC

D gene: -
V gene: TRBV6-5
CDR3 length: 15
J gene: TRBJ2-7
clone size: medium-sized
CDR3 protein: CASSYGVGHGYEQYF
CDR3 DNA: TGTGCCAGCAGTTACGGTGTGGGACACGGCTACGAGCAGTACTTC

D gene: -
V gene: TRBV10-3
CDR3 length: 16
J gene: TRBJ2-3
clone size: -
CDR3 protein: CAMGGRQGVSTEEQYF
CDR3 DNA: TGTGCCATGGGGGGGCGACAGGGAGTGAGCACAGAGGAGCAGTATTTT

D gene: -
V gene: TRBV27
CDR3 length: 13
J gene: TRBJ2-1
clone size: few
CDR3 protein: CASSPFGGDEQFF
CDR3 DNA: TGTGCCAGCAGCCCCTTTGGAGGCGATGAGCAGTTCTTC

D gene: -
V gene: TRBV7-8
CDR3 length: 13
J gene: TRBJ2-2
clone size: few
CDR3 protein: CASSLAGRGELFF
CDR3 DNA: TGTGCCAGCAGCTTAGCGGGGCGCGGGGAGCTGTTTTTT

D gene: -
V gene: TRBV4-2
CDR3 length: 17
J gene: TRBJ2-3
clone size: -
CDR3 protein: CASSQDGTGRSDDTQYF
CDR3 DNA: TGTGCCAGCAGCCAAGATGGAACAGGGAGGTCCGACGATACGCAGTATTTT

D gene: -
V gene: TRBV6-5
CDR3 length: 15
J gene: TRBJ2-2
clone size: few
CDR3 protein: CASRLQSVIPEKLYF
CDR3 DNA: TGTGCCAGCAGACTCCAGTCCGTAATTCCAGAGAAGCTGTATTTT

D gene: TRBD2
V gene: TRBV11-3
CDR3 length: 17
J gene: TRBJ2-1
clone size: few
CDR3 protein: CASNSFLGGSSYNEQFF
CDR3 DNA: TGTGCCAGCAACTCTTTTCTTGGCGGGAGCTCCTACAATGAGCAGTTCTTC

D gene: -
V gene: TRBV6-1
CDR3 length: 15
J gene: TRBJ2-3
clone size: -
CDR3 protein: CARGLQAVITGTLYF
CDR3 DNA: TGTGCCAGGGGACTCCAGGCTGTGATTACAGGGACGCTGTATTTT

D gene: TRBD2
V gene: TRBV10-2
CDR3 length: 15
J gene: TRBJ2-2
clone size: -
CDR3 protein: CASSEVAGADGELFF
CDR3 DNA: TGCGCCAGCAGTGAAGTAGCGGGAGCGGACGGGGAGCTGTTTTTT

D gene: -
V gene: TRBV6-1
CDR3 length: 17
J gene: TRBJ2-3
clone size: -
CDR3 protein: CASSRDPTGGYKDTQYF
CDR3 DNA: TGTGCCAGCAGTAGAGACCCCACGGGCGGATACAAAGATACTCAGTATTTC

D gene: -
V gene: TRBV6-5
CDR3 length: 14
J gene: TRBJ2-5
clone size: -
CDR3 protein: CASSYPGGDNEQYF
CDR3 DNA: TGTGCCAGCAGTTACCCAGGGGGGGACAATGAGCAGTACTTC

D gene: -
V gene: TRBV11-2
CDR3 length: 15
J gene: TRBJ2-1
clone size: -
CDR3 protein: CASSLGEADKNEQFF
CDR3 DNA: TGTGCCAGCAGCTTGGGGGAGGCGGACAAAAACGAGCAGTTCTTC

D gene: -
V gene: TRBV4-1
CDR3 length: 15
J gene: TRBJ2-3
clone size: few
CDR3 protein: CASSQEWGARDTQYF
CDR3 DNA: TGCGCCAGCAGCCAAGAGTGGGGCGCGAGAGATACGCAGTATTTT